This T cell receptor (beta chain) was captured in a study of cytomegalovirus exposure and HLA in healthy donors. The PCR made use of 60 Vbeta and 13 Jbeta primers. Clones were read by immunoSEQ multiplex PCR, and TCRdb kept only the in-frame ones, dropping some. This sample has 200,000 or so clones; approximately 78% occur once, and the top ten carry approximately 6.5%. CDR3 length: 17 amino acids. With 3 bases removed from V and 0 bases from J, the gap between germline ends came to 12 bases. CDR1 is ENHRY and CDR2 is SYGVKD in the germline V gene. The chain links TRBV10-3 to TRBJ2-6; possible D gene TRBD1, 7 bases. The source material was PBMCs. This sequence originates from a woman aged 45-60 years in good health and CMV-seropositive. The CDR3 spells CAISEGGTVSGANVLTF. The CDR3 bases are TGTGCCATCAGTGAAGGGGGGACAGTCTCTGGGGCCAACGTCCTGACTTTC.